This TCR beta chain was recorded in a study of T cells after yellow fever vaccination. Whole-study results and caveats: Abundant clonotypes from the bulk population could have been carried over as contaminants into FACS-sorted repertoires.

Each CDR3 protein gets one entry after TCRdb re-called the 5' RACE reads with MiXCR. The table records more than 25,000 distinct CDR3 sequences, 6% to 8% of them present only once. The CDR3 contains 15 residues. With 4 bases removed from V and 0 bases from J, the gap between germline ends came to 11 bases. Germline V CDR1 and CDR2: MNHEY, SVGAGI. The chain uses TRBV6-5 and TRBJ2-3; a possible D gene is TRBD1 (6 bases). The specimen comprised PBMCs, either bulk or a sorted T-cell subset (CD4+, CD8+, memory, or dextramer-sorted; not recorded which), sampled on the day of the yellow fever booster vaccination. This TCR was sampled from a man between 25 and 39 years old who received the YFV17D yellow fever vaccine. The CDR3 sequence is CASSLGTSSTDTQYF. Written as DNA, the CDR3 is TGTGCCAGCAGTTTAGGGACATCGAGCACAGATACGCAGTATTTT.